Sequencing of this T cell receptor (beta chain) was carried out in a study of blood T cell repertoires in COVID-19. Assay: immunoSEQ multiplex PCR; the TCRdb copy retains only in-frame clones and omits some. The sample holds roughly 400,000 clones, less than 95% seen once. Deletions cut 6 bases from V and 8 bases from J, with 13 bases between. The length of the CDR3 is 12 residues. This chain links TRBV12-3 or TRBV12-4 with TRBJ1-2, with a possible D match to TRBD1 (5 bases). This TCR was recovered from a man younger than 30 who had recovered from COVID-19. The sample comprised PBMCs or T cells enriched from blood (not recorded which). CDR3 coding DNA: TGTGCCAGCAGGGGGACTAGAGGGGGCTACACCTTC. Protein: CASRGTRGGYTF.